Listed here are 28 T cell receptor beta chains from one sample, sequenced in a study of metastatic and nonmetastatic thyroid tumors. TCRdb reprocessed the PCR reads using MiXCR. The table includes under 25,000 clones, less than 30% detected once. Every patient was untreated before thyroid surgery. Specimen: blood. The receptors here all came from a male donor with papillary thyroid cancer or a benign thyroid nodule (not recorded which). Some clones in this sample may be carry-over from other donors' samples.

This clone showed up just a few times. Here the CDR3 reads CASSSEVGQTNTEAFF. The CDR3 DNA reads as TGTGCCAGCAGTTCTGAAGTAGGCCAGACGAACACTGAAGCTTTCTTT. V and J are TRBV6-5 and TRBJ1-1; D is ambiguous. Trimming removed 4 bases at V and 1 base at J, with 16 bases between. This CDR3 has 16 residues. Germline V gene sequence: CDR1 MNHEY, CDR2 SVGAGI.

This chain links TRBV28 with TRBJ2-7; perhaps TRBD2 as D (6 bases). The length of the CDR3 is 12 residues. The V end lost 5 bases, the J end lost 3 bases, and 8 bases lay between the germline ends. The germline gives CDR1 MDHEN, CDR2 SYDVKM. The CDR3 DNA reads as TGTGCCAGCAGTGAGACTAGCTACGAGCAGTACTTC. It encodes CASSETSYEQYF.

This clone is termed medium-sized (0.01 to 0.1%). The chain joins TRBV20-1 to TRBJ2-3; 10 bases match TRBD1. This CDR3 comprises 15 residues. CDR1 and CDR2 from the germline V gene are DFQATT and SNEGSKA (reference sequence). V gave up 5 bases and J gave up 0 bases; unmatched junction bases: 5. The CDR3 nucleotides read TGCAGTGCTGGCAGACAGGGGGCAAGCACAGATACGCAGTATTTT. Protein product: CSAGRQGASTDTQYF.

On this clone: A read error may produce the germline difference seen at one junction end. The chain couples TRBV7-2 to TRBJ2-4; D unclear. The CDR3 consists of 16 residues. CDR1 and CDR2 (germline): SGHTA, FQGNSA. CDR3: CASSLGWANHKNIKYF. For the CDR3, the DNA is TGTGCCAGCAGCTTAGGTTGGGCGAACCACAAAAACATTAAGTACTTC.

V is TRBV18 and J is TRBJ1-2, with a possible D match to TRBD1 (6 bases). The germline V gene encodes CDR1 KGHSH and CDR2 LQKENI. The CDR3 runs to 14 residues. V was shortened by 0 bases and J by 3 bases, with 8 bases between the two germline ends. The CDR3 coding sequence is TGTGCCAGCTCACCACCAGGGGGAGACTATGGCTACACCTTC. It codes for CASSPPGGDYGYTF.

Within the sample, this clone is medium-sized. This rearrangement joins TRBV6-1 to TRBJ1-6, with D hard to call. V was trimmed by 7 bases and J by 3 bases, leaving 13 bases between them. The CDR3 is made up of 15 amino acids. CDR1 MNHNS and CDR2 SASEGT come from the germline V gene. CDR3 amino acids: CASKSGSNYNSPLHF. CDR3 nucleotide sequence: TGTGCCAGCAAATCGGGAAGTAACTATAATTCACCCCTCCACTTT.

There are many counts of this clone. This sequence may be a read error, since a much larger clone differs from it by one base. The chain carries TRBV4-1 and TRBJ2-7; D is uncertain. CDR1 MGHRA and CDR2 YSYEKL come from the germline V gene. This CDR3 is built from 16 residues. CDR3 nucleotide sequence: TGCGCCAGCGGCCAAGATTTGGCAGTGAGATCCTACGAGCAGTACTTC. Amino acids: CASGQDLAVRSYEQYF.

The chain couples TRBV11-2 to TRBJ1-3; D is perhaps TRBD1 (6 bases). The CDR3 totals 15 residues. Per germline, CDR1 SGHAT and CDR2 FQNNGV. V was trimmed by 2 bases and J by 4 bases, leaving 12 bases between them. Written as DNA, the CDR3 is TGTGCCAGCAGCTTAAACAGGGTCGGCGGAAACACCATATATTTT. Translated: CASSLNRVGGNTIYF.

The genes are TRBV7-8 and TRBJ2-1; D is possibly TRBD2 (5 bases). From germline, CDR1 is SGHVS and CDR2 FQNEAQ. The CDR3 runs to 14 residues. V lost 7 bases to trimming and J lost 15 bases, with 25 bases between them. CDR3 coding DNA: TGTGCCAGCATCCCCCTTAGGACTGGTCGAAGTGTGTTCTTC. Its translation is CASIPLRTGRSVFF.

V is TRBV2 and J is TRBJ1-2, with D unclear. Germline V gene data show CDR1 as SNHLY and CDR2 as FYNNEI. V lost 9 bases to trimming and J lost 2 bases, with 13 bases between them. The CDR3 length is 13 residues. The CDR3 loop is CASSTAQNYGYTF. Here the CDR3 DNA reads TGTGCCAGTTCGACGGCGCAGAACTATGGCTACACCTTC.

J is TRBJ2-5 and V is TRBV5-1; D possibly corresponds to TRBD2 (5 bases). The ends were cut back, 0 bases at V and 5 bases at J, with 11 bases in the middle. Germline-derived CDR1 and CDR2 are SGHRS and YFSETQ. The CDR3 has 14 residues. The DNA for the CDR3 is TGCGCCAGCAGCTTGGGGGGAGTTCGGGAGACCCAGTACTTC. Protein: CASSLGGVRETQYF.

This clone is medium-sized. This rearrangement joins TRBV6-1 to TRBJ1-5, with unresolved D. The V gene's germline CDR1 is MNHNS and CDR2 SASEGT. The CDR3 loop spans 13 amino acids. Between the trimmed V and J ends, which lost 0 bases and 3 bases, there was a span of 3 bases. This chain's CDR3 is CASSEAFNQPQHF. The CDR3 bases are TGTGCCAGCAGTGAAGCTTTCAATCAGCCCCAGCATTTT.

This sequence joins TRBV18 and TRBJ2-7; D tentatively reads TRBD1 or TRBD2 (6 bases each). Germline CDR1 is KGHSH and CDR2 is LQKENI. The CDR3 is made up of 13 amino acids. The V end was cut by 3 bases, the J end by 7 bases, with 13 bases between. The CDR3 nucleotides are TGTGCCAGCTCACCGCCGGGGGCTGGGGAGCAGTACTTC. Translation gives CASSPPGAGEQYF.

By share, this clone ranks as medium-sized. The chain joins TRBV27 to TRBJ2-3, with D possibly TRBD1 on 5 matching bases. From germline, CDR1 is MNHEY and CDR2 SMNVEV (reference sequence). The CDR3 length is 13 residues. Trimming cost V 5 bases and J 5 bases, with 11 bases left between them. CDR3 residues: CASSPAQGDTQYF. CDR3 sequence (DNA): TGTGCCAGCAGTCCCGCCCAGGGAGATACGCAGTATTTT.

The chain carries TRBV30 and TRBJ1-5, with 7 nucleotides matching TRBD1. V lost 2 bases to trimming and J lost 4 bases; unmatched junction nucleotides: 2. The germline V gene encodes CDR1 GTSNPN and CDR2 SVGIG (reference sequence). This CDR3 contains 13 residues. Written as DNA, the CDR3 is TGTGCCTGGAGTCGGGACAGAAATCAGCCCCAGCATTTT. Translating it yields CAWSRDRNQPQHF.

This clone has a handful of counts. The gene calls are TRBV24-1 and TRBJ2-1; no clear D gene. Germline lookup yields CDR1 KGHDR and CDR2 SFDVKD. The CDR3 spans 11 residues. Trimming took 6 bases from V and 6 from J, leaving 5 bases between them. CDR3 amino acids: CATSFLNEQFF. DNA for the CDR3: TGTGCCACCAGTTTTCTCAATGAGCAGTTCTTC.

The V and J genes are TRBV19 and TRBJ2-3; 7 bases match TRBD2. The CDR3 is 16 amino acids. Per germline, CDR1 LNHDA and CDR2 SQIVND (reference sequence). V was pared by 5 bases and J by 3 bases, with 11 bases of the junction left unmatched. The CDR3 sequence is CASSPRGGRWTDTQYF. Written as DNA, the CDR3 is TGTGCCAGTAGTCCCCGGGGAGGGCGATGGACAGATACGCAGTATTTT.

This clone was counted a few times. This sequence joins TRBV28 and TRBJ2-3; no clear D gene. The CDR3 consists of 14 residues. CDR1 MDHEN and CDR2 SYDVKM come from the germline V gene. V was pared by 5 bases and J by 4 bases, with 13 bases between. CDR3 amino acids: CASSPWLGSDTQYF. Written as DNA, the CDR3 is TGTGCCAGCAGTCCATGGTTGGGGTCAGATACGCAGTATTTT.

This clone was picked up many times. V gene TRBV4-1 combines with J gene TRBJ2-3; 9 bases match TRBD2. The CDR3 is 20 amino acids. The J segment lost 1 base and the V segment lost 2 bases, leaving 16 bases of the junction unmatched. Per germline, CDR1 MGHRA and CDR2 YSYEKL. The DNA of the CDR3 is TGCGCCAGCAGCCAACCAGGTTTAAAGACTAGCGGAGATGGCACAGATACGCAGTATTTT. It is translated as CASSQPGLKTSGDGTDTQYF.

This chain links TRBV24-1 with TRBJ1-2, with unresolved D. The V end was cut by 1 base, the J end by 4 bases, with 15 bases between. Per the germline V gene, CDR1 is KGHDR and CDR2 is SFDVKD. The CDR3 has 16 amino acids. CDR3 in amino acids: CATSDFRPNEGYGYTF. CDR3 coding DNA: TGTGCCACCAGTGATTTCCGACCCAACGAAGGCTATGGCTACACCTTC.

V gene TRBV6-1 combines with J gene TRBJ2-7; 13 bases fit TRBD2. The CDR3 consists of 18 residues. The germline gives CDR1 MNHNS, CDR2 SASEGT. V lost 3 bases to trimming and J lost 3 bases; unmatched junction nucleotides: 11. CDR3 amino acids: CASSDPTSGRAPGYEQYF. The CDR3 coding sequence is TGTGCCAGCAGTGACCCTACTAGCGGGAGGGCTCCCGGCTACGAGCAGTACTTC.

The chain joins TRBV7-9 to TRBJ1-1; D is perhaps TRBD1 (5 bases). The length of the CDR3 is 14 residues. Germline lookup yields CDR1 SEHNR and CDR2 FQNEAQ (reference sequence). V gave up 3 bases and J gave up 4 bases, with 12 bases separating them. The CDR3, as DNA: TGTGCCAGCAGCTTTCCAGGGCATGGCACTGAAGCTTTCTTT. This translates into CASSFPGHGTEAFF.

The sample holds a few counts of this clone. This rearrangement joins TRBV6-2 or TRBV6-3 to TRBJ1-6, with D tentatively TRBD1 (6 bases). V lost 7 bases, J lost 8 bases, and 21 bases lay in between. CDR3 length: 16 residues. The germline CDR1 and CDR2 sequences are MNHEY and SVGEGT. CDR3 residues: CASTLGRRGRDSPLHF. The CDR3 bases are TGTGCCAGCACCCTAGGGCGCAGGGGACGGGATTCACCCCTCCACTTT.

This clone counts as medium-sized (0.01 to 0.1%). The chain couples TRBV28 to TRBJ2-1; 13 bases agree with TRBD2. The V segment lost 5 bases and the J segment 8 bases; nucleotides outside the gene matches: 18. The CDR3 length is 19 residues. Looked up from germline, CDR1 is MDHEN and CDR2 is SYDVKM. The CDR3, as DNA: TGTGCCAGCAGTCCTCGCACACGTGACGGGACTAGCGGGAACGATGAGCAGTTCTTC. Translated: CASSPRTRDGTSGNDEQFF.

CDR3 nucleotides: TGTGCCAGCAGGACAGGTAACACCGGGGAGCTGTTTTTT. It translates to CASRTGNTGELFF. The V call is TRBV6-1, the J call TRBJ2-2; the D gene is possibly TRBD1 (6 bases). The length of the CDR3 is 13 residues. Germline CDR1 is MNHNS and CDR2 is SASEGT. Trimming shortened V by 6 bases and J by 2 bases, and 7 bases separated the two germline ends.

This rearrangement joins TRBV6-2 or TRBV6-3 to TRBJ2-7; 11 nucleotides agree with TRBD1. CDR3 length: 15 residues. The V and J ends lost 4 bases and 1 base, in that order; junction bases with no gene match: 3. Germline loops: CDR1 MNHEY, CDR2 SVGEGT. The chain's CDR3 is CASSSRDRGSYEQYF. CDR3 bases: TGTGCCAGCAGTTCCCGGGACAGGGGGTCCTACGAGCAGTACTTC.

Relative to its sample, this clone is medium-sized. This rearrangement joins TRBV13 to TRBJ2-7; 7 bases are shared with TRBD1. V lost 0 bases, J lost 4 bases, and 9 bases stayed unmatched. Germline V gene sequence: CDR1 PRHDT, CDR2 FYEKMQ (reference sequence). This CDR3 has 16 amino acids. Here the CDR3 DNA reads TGTGCCAGCAGCTTAGGCCGAAGAGGGGGCAGGTACGAGCAGTACTTC. It encodes CASSLGRRGGRYEQYF.

The gene calls are TRBV27 and TRBJ1-1; no definite D call. Germline loops: CDR1 MNHEY, CDR2 SMNVEV (reference sequence). Trimming took off 8 bases at V and 1 base at J, with 8 bases between the two ends. This CDR3 region has 12 residues. Here the CDR3 reads CASFTGNTEAFF. CDR3 nucleotide sequence: TGTGCCAGCTTCACTGGGAACACTGAAGCTTTCTTT.